Listed below are T cell receptor beta chains from one sample, sequenced in a study of blood T cell repertoires in COVID-19. TCRdb's table, derived via immunoSEQ multiplex PCR, lists solely in-frame clones and lacks some. Here the sample spans 350,000 to 450,000 clones, about nine tenths being singletons. Sequencing input: PBMCs or T cells enriched from blood (not recorded which). All receptors derive from a woman younger than 45 who had recovered from COVID-19. Both conserved end residues are part of each CDR3. The D gene is left open where the match is weak.

CDR3aa | v_gene | len | j_gene | d_gene
CSVQGTSGRPRDEQFF | TRBV29-1 | 16 | TRBJ2-1 | TRBD2
CASSLTTGAGGELFF | TRBV7-7 | 15 | TRBJ2-2 | TRBD1
CASSDIYGQGEANEKLFF | TRBV2 | 18 | TRBJ1-4 | TRBD1
CASSGRVGYGYTF | TRBV2 | 13 | TRBJ1-2 | NA
CASSSNRAETQYF | TRBV6-5 | 13 | TRBJ2-5 | NA
CASSMPSYRASGRVRNEQFF | TRBV19 | 20 | TRBJ2-1 | TRBD2
CSVTGSYGYTF | TRBV29-1 | 11 | TRBJ1-2 | TRBD1
CASSFQGRRNSPLHF | TRBV7-2 | 15 | TRBJ1-6 | NA
CASSPTVLLGDEQYF | TRBV19 | 15 | TRBJ2-7 | NA
CASSRGVTEAFF | TRBV19 | 12 | TRBJ1-1 | NA
CASSLAFGTGDDTEAFF | TRBV5-1 | 17 | TRBJ1-1 | TRBD1
CASSGTSGVYNEQFF | TRBV9 | 15 | TRBJ2-1 | TRBD2
CASSLVSGMGKNIQYF | TRBV5-1 | 16 | TRBJ2-4 | NA
CASSEIRGTDTQYF | TRBV5-1 | 14 | TRBJ2-3 | NA
CASSGLTSSKPDTQYF | TRBV10-2 | 16 | TRBJ2-3 | NA
CASSPTNLRENTEAFF | TRBV18 | 16 | TRBJ1-1 | NA
CASNKVVAGLWYEQYF | TRBV11-2 | 16 | TRBJ2-7 | NA
CASSKRGGYNEQFF | TRBV6-5 | 14 | TRBJ2-1 | TRBD2
CASSLGGRPTGELFF | TRBV28 | 15 | TRBJ2-2 | NA
CASSEVNWEGSGTDYTDTQYF | TRBV2 | 21 | TRBJ2-3 | TRBD1
CASSPGTGVRGANVLTF | TRBV28 | 17 | TRBJ2-6 | TRBD1
CASSLRAGRHEKLFF | TRBV7-2 | 15 | TRBJ1-4 | NA
CASSPLRIQGAEAFF | TRBV5-1 | 15 | TRBJ1-1 | TRBD1
CAIERWGNNYGYTF | TRBV6-5 | 14 | TRBJ1-2 | NA
CASTVADNYGYTF | TRBV18 | 13 | TRBJ1-2 | NA
CASRFRGTGAGNSPLHF | TRBV7-7 | 17 | TRBJ1-6 | TRBD1
CASSYNPDRPGYTF | TRBV6-5 | 14 | TRBJ1-2 | NA
CASSATSGRANTGELFF | TRBV9 | 17 | TRBJ2-2 | TRBD2